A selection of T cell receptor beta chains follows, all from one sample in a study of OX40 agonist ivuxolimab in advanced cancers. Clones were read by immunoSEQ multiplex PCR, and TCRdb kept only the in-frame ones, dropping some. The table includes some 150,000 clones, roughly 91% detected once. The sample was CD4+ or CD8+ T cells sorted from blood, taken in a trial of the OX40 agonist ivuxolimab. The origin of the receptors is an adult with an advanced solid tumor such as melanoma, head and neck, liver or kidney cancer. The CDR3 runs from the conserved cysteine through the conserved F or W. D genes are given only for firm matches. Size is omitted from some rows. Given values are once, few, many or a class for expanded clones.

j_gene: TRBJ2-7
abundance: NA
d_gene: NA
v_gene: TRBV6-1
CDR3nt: TGTGCCAGCAGTTCCAACAGGGTCTCCTACGAGCAGTACTTC
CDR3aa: CASSSNRVSYEQYF

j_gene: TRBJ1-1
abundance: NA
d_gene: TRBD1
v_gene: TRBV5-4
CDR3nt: TGTGCCAGCAGCCAACAGGGGAACGCTGAAGCTTTCTTT
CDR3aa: CASSQQGNAEAFF

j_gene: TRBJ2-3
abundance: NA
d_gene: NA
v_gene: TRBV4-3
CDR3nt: TGCGCCAGCAGCCCCAACTACCGCACAGATACGCAGTATTTT
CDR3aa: CASSPNYRTDTQYF

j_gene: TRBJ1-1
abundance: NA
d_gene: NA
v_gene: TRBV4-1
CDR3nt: TGCGCCAGCAGCCAAGAATTGGCAGGGGCTCACAACACTGAAGCTTTCTTT
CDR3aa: CASSQELAGAHNTEAFF

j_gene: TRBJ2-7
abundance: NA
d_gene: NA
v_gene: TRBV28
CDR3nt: TGTGCCAGCAGCTCTCCCGGGGGGCCACCGCAGTACTTC
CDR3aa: CASSSPGGPPQYF

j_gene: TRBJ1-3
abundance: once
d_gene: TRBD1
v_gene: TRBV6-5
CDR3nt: TGTGCCAGCAGCACCACAGGGGTCTCTGGAAACACCATATATTTT
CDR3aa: CASSTTGVSGNTIYF

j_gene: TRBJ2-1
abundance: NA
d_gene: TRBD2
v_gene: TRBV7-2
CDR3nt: TGTGCCAGCAGCTTAGCACCGCTAGCGGGCTCCAATGAGCAGTTCTTC
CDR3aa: CASSLAPLAGSNEQFF

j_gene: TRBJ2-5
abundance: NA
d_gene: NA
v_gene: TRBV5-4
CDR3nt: TGTGCCAGCAGCTTGTCGGTGGGAGCAGAGACCCAGTACTTC
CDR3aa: CASSLSVGAETQYF

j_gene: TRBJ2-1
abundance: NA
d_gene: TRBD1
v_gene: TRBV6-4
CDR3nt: TGTGCCAGCAGTGACGAGGGGGCGGTCCAGGATGAGCAGTTCTTC
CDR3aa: CASSDEGAVQDEQFF

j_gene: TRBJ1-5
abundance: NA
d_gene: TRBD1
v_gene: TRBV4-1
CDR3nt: TGCGCCAGCAGCCAAATAACCGGGACAGGGGTAATTCAGCCCCAGCATTTT
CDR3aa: CASSQITGTGVIQPQHF

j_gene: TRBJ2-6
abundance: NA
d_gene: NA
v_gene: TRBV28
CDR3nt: TGTGCCAGCAGCCAGGGTGGGCGGGGGGCCAACGTCCTGACTTTC
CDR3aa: CASSQGGRGANVLTF

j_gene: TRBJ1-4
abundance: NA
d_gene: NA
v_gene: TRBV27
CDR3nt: TGTGCCAGCAGAAGGGGGGGCACAGGGACTGAAAAACTGTTTTTT
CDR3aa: CASRRGGTGTEKLFF

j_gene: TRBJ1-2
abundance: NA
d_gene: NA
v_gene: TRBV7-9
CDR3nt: TGTGCCAGCAGCTTGGGGGACTCTAACTATGGCTACACCTTC
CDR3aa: CASSLGDSNYGYTF

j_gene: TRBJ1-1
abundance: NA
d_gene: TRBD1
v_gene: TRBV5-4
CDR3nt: TGTGCCAGCAGCTGGGACAGAGGCCCTAACACTGAAGCTTTCTTT
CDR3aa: CASSWDRGPNTEAFF

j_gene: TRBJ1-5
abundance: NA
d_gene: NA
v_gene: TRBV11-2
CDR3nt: TGTGCCAGCAGCCGATACGGGGGCGGCAATCAGCCCCAGCATTTT
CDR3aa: CASSRYGGGNQPQHF

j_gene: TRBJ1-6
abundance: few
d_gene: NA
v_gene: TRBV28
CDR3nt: TGTGCCAGCAGTCCCCCTCGACAGGAAACACCCCTCCACTTT
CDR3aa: CASSPPRQETPLHF

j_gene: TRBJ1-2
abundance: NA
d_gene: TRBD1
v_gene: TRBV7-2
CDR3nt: TGTGCCAGCAGCCCCGGACAGGGGGGAGATGGCTACACCTTC
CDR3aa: CASSPGQGGDGYTF

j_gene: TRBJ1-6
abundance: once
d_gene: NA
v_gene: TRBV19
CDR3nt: TGTGCCAGTAGTATCGCAGGGCAGGGTTCACCCCTCCACTTT
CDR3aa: CASSIAGQGSPLHF

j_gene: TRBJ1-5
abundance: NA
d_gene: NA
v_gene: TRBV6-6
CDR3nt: TGTGCCAGCAGTTACTCGCTGGGCAATCAGCCCCAGCATTTT
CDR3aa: CASSYSLGNQPQHF

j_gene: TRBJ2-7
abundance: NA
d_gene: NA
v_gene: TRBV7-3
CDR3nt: TGTGCCAGCAGCTTAGGGGGCCTAGCGGACTTTTCCTACGAGCAGTACTTC
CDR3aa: CASSLGGLADFSYEQYF

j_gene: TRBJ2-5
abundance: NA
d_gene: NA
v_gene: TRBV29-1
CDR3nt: TGCAGCGCAATTGATCGCAATCAAGAGACCCAGTACTTC
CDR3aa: CSAIDRNQETQYF

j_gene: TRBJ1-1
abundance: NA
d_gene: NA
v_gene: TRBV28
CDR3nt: TGTGCCAGCAGGCAGCAACTCGACACTGAAGCTTTCTTT
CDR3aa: CASRQQLDTEAFF

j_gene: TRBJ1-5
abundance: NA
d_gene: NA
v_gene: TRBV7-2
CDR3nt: TGTGCCAGCAGCTCTGGGGCTTATAGCAATCAGCCCCAGCATTTT
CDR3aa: CASSSGAYSNQPQHF

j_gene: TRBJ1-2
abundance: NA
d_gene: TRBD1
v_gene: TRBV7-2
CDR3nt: TGTGCCAGCAGCTCGGACAGGGGGCAGGACTATGGCTACACCTTC
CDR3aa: CASSSDRGQDYGYTF

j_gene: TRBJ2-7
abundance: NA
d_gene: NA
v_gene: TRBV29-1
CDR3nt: TGCAGCGTTTGGGTTGGAGACAGACCCTACGAGCAGTACTTC
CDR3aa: CSVWVGDRPYEQYF

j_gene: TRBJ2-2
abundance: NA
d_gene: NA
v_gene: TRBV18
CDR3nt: TGTGCCAGCTCACCAAGTAGTATCGCCGGGGAGCTGTTTTTT
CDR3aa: CASSPSSIAGELFF

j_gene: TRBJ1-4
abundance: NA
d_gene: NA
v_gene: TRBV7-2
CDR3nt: TGTGCCAGCAGCGCCGGGGGGGCTGGGGAAAAACTGTTTTTT
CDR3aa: CASSAGGAGEKLFF

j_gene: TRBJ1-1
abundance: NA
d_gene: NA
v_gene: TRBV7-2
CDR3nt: TGTGCCAGCAGCTTTTCACGGGGGGCGTCGGCTTTCTTT
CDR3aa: CASSFSRGASAFF

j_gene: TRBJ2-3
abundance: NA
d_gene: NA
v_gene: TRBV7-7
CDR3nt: TGTGCCAGCAGCTTAAATACCCTCCGTGATACGCAGTATTTT
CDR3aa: CASSLNTLRDTQYF

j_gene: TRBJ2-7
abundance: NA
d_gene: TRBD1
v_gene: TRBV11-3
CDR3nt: TGTGCCAGCAGCTTGGGTCGACAGGGCTACGAGCAGTACTTC
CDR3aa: CASSLGRQGYEQYF

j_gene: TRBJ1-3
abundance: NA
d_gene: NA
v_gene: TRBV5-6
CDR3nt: TGTGCCAGCAGCTTGGAGAAAGCCTACACCTCTGGAAACACCATATATTTT
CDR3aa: CASSLEKAYTSGNTIYF

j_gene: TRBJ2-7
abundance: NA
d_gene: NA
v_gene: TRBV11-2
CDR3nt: TGTGCCAGCAGCTTAGGGGCGGGGTCCTCCTACGAGCAGTACTTC
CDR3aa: CASSLGAGSSYEQYF

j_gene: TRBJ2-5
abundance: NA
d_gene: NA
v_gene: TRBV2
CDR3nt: TGTGCCAGCAGTAGCGATAGCGTAAGGTTCGGGACCCAGTACTTC
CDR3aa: CASSSDSVRFGTQYF

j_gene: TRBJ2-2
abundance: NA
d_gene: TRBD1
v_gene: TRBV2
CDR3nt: TGTGCCGGCAGTGGAGACAGGGGGACCGGGGAGCTGTTTTTT
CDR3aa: CAGSGDRGTGELFF

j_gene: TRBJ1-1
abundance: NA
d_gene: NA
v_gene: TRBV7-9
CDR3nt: TGTGCCAGCAGCCCATCATCTGTTGAAGCTTTCTTT
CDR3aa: CASSPSSVEAFF

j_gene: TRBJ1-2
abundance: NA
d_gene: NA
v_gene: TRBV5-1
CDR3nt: TGCGCCAGCAGCTCTATAAATCCCCTAAACTATGGCTACACCTTC
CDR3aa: CASSSINPLNYGYTF

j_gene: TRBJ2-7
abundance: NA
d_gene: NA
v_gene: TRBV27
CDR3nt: TGTGCCAGCAGTTTATTGGGGTATGGGAACGAGCAGTACTTC
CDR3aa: CASSLLGYGNEQYF

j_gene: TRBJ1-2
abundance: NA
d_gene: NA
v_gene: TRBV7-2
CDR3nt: TGTGCCAGCAGCTTGAACAGGAACTATGGCTACACCTTC
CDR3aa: CASSLNRNYGYTF

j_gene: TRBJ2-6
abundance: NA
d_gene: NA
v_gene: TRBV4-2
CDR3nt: TGTGCCAGCAGCCCACCGCAGGGCCCCGGTGCTGGGGCCAACGTCCTGACTTTC
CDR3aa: CASSPPQGPGAGANVLTF

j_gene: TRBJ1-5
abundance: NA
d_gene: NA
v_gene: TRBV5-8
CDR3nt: TGTGCCAGCAGCCACCTCGGGACGGGAAGGGGTAATCAGCCCCAGCATTTT
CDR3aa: CASSHLGTGRGNQPQHF

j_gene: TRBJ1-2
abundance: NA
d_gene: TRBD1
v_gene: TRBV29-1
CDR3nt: TGCAGCGTTGAAGGGGACAGCCCAAATGGCTACACCTTC
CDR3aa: CSVEGDSPNGYTF

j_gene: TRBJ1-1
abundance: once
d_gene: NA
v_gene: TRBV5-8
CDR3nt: TGTGCCAGCAGCCGACGGGGGGAGAACACTGAAGCTTTCTTT
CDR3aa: CASSRRGENTEAFF

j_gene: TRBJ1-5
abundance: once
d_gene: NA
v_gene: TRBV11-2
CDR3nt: TGTGCCAGCAGCTGGGGGGACGTTCAGCCCCAGCATTTT
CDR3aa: CASSWGDVQPQHF

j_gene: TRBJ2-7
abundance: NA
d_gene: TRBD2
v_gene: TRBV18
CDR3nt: TGTGCCAGCTCACCACAAGCGGGAGACTACGAGCAGTACTTC
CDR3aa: CASSPQAGDYEQYF

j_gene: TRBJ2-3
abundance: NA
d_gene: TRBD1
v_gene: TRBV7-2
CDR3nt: TGTGCCAGCAGCACGACAGGGTTCACAGATACGCAGTATTTT
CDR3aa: CASSTTGFTDTQYF

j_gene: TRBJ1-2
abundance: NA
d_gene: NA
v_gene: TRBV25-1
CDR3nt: TGTGCCAGCAGTGGGGGGTTAATGAGTGGCTACACCTTC
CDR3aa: CASSGGLMSGYTF

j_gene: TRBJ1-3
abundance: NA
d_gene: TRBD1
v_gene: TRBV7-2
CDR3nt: TGTGCCAGCAGCCCCTCCGGGACAGGGGTTTCCTCTGGAAACACCATATATTTT
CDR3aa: CASSPSGTGVSSGNTIYF

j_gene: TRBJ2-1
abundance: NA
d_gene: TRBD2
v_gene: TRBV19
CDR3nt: TGTGCCAGTAGTATAGAGCTAGCGGGAGTCTCCAATGAGCAGTTCTTC
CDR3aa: CASSIELAGVSNEQFF

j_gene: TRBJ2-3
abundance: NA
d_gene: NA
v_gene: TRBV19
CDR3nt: TGTGCCAGTAGTCTCGACAGGAGCACAGATACGCAGTATTTT
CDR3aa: CASSLDRSTDTQYF

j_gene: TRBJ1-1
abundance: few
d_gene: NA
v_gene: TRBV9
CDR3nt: TGTGCCAGCAGCGTAGACAGGGACACTGAAGCTTTCTTT
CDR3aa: CASSVDRDTEAFF

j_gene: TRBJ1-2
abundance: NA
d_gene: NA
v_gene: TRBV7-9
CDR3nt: TGTGCCAGCAGCTCCCTTTGGAGCACAGGGAGGGAGGGCTACACCTTC
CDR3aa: CASSSLWSTGREGYTF

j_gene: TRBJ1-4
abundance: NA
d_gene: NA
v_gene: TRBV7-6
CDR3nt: TGTGCCAGCAGCCCCGGGCAATTTAATGAAAAACTGTTTTTT
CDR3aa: CASSPGQFNEKLFF

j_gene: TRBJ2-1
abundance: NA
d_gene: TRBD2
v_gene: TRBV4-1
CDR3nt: TGCGCCAGCAGCCAAGATCCGGGACTAGCGGGGCTATACAATGAGCAGTTCTTC
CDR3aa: CASSQDPGLAGLYNEQFF

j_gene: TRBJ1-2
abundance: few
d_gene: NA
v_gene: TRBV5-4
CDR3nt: TGTGCCAGCAGCCCCTTTCGACCCATTAACTATGGCTACACCTTC
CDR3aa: CASSPFRPINYGYTF